This is a list of T cell receptor beta chains from one sample in a study of shared clonotypes between healthy human individuals. Some clones are missing from TCRdb's copy, which holds only in-frame ones; the method was immunoSEQ multiplex PCR. The data hold about 2.3 million clones, with 85% to 95% observed a single time. The sequenced material came from naive CD4+ T cells from PBMCs. Receptors originate from a man in his late teens or twenties in good health. Some clones in this sample may be carry-over from other donors' samples. The CDR3 runs from the conserved cysteine through the conserved F or W. D genes are given only for firm matches. Part of the rows lack a size; the others show once, few, many or a class for expanded clones.

NA TRBJ2-2 TRBV14 NA CASSHGLTTSNTGELFF TGTGCCAGCAGCCATGGGTTGACAACTTCGAACACCGGGGAGCTGTTTTTT
NA TRBJ1-5 TRBV2 NA CASSEGVGGQPQHF TGTGCCAGCAGTGAAGGGGTCGGGGGACAGCCCCAGCATTTT
NA TRBJ2-7 TRBV18 NA CASSPSTGVAGEQYF TGTGCCAGCTCACCGTCGACAGGGGTAGCGGGCGAGCAGTACTTC
NA TRBJ2-1 TRBV11-3 NA CASSFSGNEQFF TGTGCCAGCAGCTTTAGCGGCAATGAGCAGTTCTTC
NA TRBJ2-1 TRBV28 TRBD2 CASSLFPSGRAVGNEQFF TGTGCCAGCAGTTTATTCCCTAGCGGGAGGGCCGTCGGAAATGAGCAGTTCTTC
NA TRBJ2-3 TRBV7-2 NA CASSLEATDTQYF TGTGCCAGCAGCTTAGAGGCGACAGATACGCAGTATTTT
NA TRBJ2-6 TRBV6-6 NA CATKGTGANVLTF TGTGCCACCAAGGGGACAGGGGCCAACGTCCTGACTTTC
NA TRBJ1-3 TRBV15 NA CATSSLRGSGNTIYF TGTGCCACCAGCAGTCTCAGGGGTTCTGGAAACACCATATATTTT
NA TRBJ2-7 TRBV15 NA CATSREYEQYF TGTGCCACCAGCAGGGAGTACGAGCAGTACTTC
NA TRBJ1-2 TRBV28 NA CASSILSGSNYGYTF TGTGCCAGCAGCATACTATCAGGTTCCAACTATGGCTACACCTTC
NA TRBJ2-1 TRBV11-2 NA CASSGLRGLYNEQFF TGTGCCAGCAGCGGGTTGAGGGGCCTCTACAATGAGCAGTTCTTC
few TRBJ1-5 TRBV2 NA CASSVQGSVFQPQHF TGTGCCAGCAGTGTGCAGGGTTCGGTCTTCCAGCCCCAGCATTTT
NA TRBJ2-7 TRBV7-8 TRBD1 CASSSHRGRSADEQYF TGTGCCAGCAGCTCGCACAGGGGGCGTTCCGCTGACGAGCAGTACTTC
NA TRBJ1-4 TRBV6-6 TRBD1 CASNGQGVEKLFF TGTGCCAGCAATGGACAGGGTGTTGAAAAACTGTTTTTT
NA TRBJ1-3 TRBV5-1 TRBD1 CASSPGTAGNTIYF TGCGCCAGCAGCCCGGGGACAGCTGGAAACACCATATATTTT
NA TRBJ1-4 TRBV5-1 TRBD1 CASSDQGADEKLFF TGCGCCAGCAGCGATCAGGGGGCGGATGAAAAACTGTTTTTT
NA TRBJ2-7 TRBV27 NA CASSRRDGSYEQYF TGTGCCAGCAGTCGTCGGGACGGCTCCTACGAGCAGTACTTC
NA TRBJ2-1 TRBV6-6 NA CATTLLWDGPYNEQFF TGTGCCACCACACTTTTATGGGACGGACCCTACAATGAGCAGTTCTTC
few TRBJ2-2 TRBV7-9 NA CASSFPLGATGELFF TGTGCCAGCAGCTTTCCCCTCGGAGCCACCGGGGAGCTGTTTTTT
NA TRBJ1-1 TRBV2 TRBD1 CASSQTGGSTEAFF TGTGCCAGCAGCCAGACAGGGGGAAGCACTGAAGCTTTCTTT
NA TRBJ2-3 TRBV27 TRBD2 CASSLRTSGRGWRADTQYF TGTGCCAGCAGTTTAAGGACTAGCGGGAGGGGGTGGCGCGCAGATACGCAGTATTTT
NA TRBJ2-7 TRBV15 NA CATSRGASPSGTTNEQYF TGTGCCACCAGCAGAGGCGCTAGCCCCTCTGGAACTACTAACGAGCAGTACTTC
once TRBJ2-1 TRBV6-5 TRBD1 CASRPTDRYNEQFF TGTGCCAGCAGACCTACGGACAGGTACAATGAGCAGTTCTTC
NA TRBJ2-3 TRBV5-3 NA CARSFRGLSTDTQYF TGTGCCAGAAGCTTCCGGGGGCTTAGCACAGATACGCAGTATTTT
NA TRBJ2-7 TRBV7-2 NA CASSFERASYEQYF TGTGCCAGCAGCTTCGAGCGGGCCTCCTACGAGCAGTACTTC
NA TRBJ2-3 TRBV12-5 NA CASGDYPSSDTQYF TGTGCTAGTGGGGACTACCCGTCCTCAGATACGCAGTATTTT
NA TRBJ2-2 TRBV7-8 NA CASSFSSGGSGELFF TGTGCCAGCAGCTTTAGTAGTGGGGGCTCCGGGGAGCTGTTTTTT
NA TRBJ2-5 TRBV2 NA CASSDLVPQETQYF TGTGCCAGCAGTGACCTGGTCCCCCAAGAGACCCAGTACTTC
NA TRBJ2-3 TRBV5-1 TRBD2 CASSSGTLTDTQYF TGCGCCAGCAGCAGCGGGACCCTCACAGATACGCAGTATTTT
NA TRBJ2-7 TRBV5-1 TRBD1 CASSRGQGGQYEQYF TGCGCCAGCAGCCGGGGACAGGGTGGACAATACGAGCAGTACTTC
NA TRBJ1-5 TRBV28 NA CASNPPWGGQPQHF TGTGCCAGCAACCCACCCTGGGGGGGGCAGCCCCAGCATTTT
NA TRBJ2-1 TRBV2 NA CASLARDSYNEQFF TGTGCCAGCCTGGCTCGGGACTCCTACAATGAGCAGTTCTTC
NA TRBJ2-7 TRBV5-1 NA CASSWYRAHSYEQYF TGCGCCAGCAGCTGGTACAGGGCCCACTCCTACGAGCAGTACTTC
NA TRBJ1-2 TRBV19 NA CATHSESVNYGYTF TGTGCCACCCACTCCGAGTCGGTAAACTATGGCTACACCTTC
NA TRBJ2-3 TRBV2 TRBD2 CASSEGLAGGGDTQYF TGTGCCAGCAGTGAAGGACTAGCGGGAGGAGGTGATACGCAGTATTTT
NA TRBJ2-1 TRBV7-3 NA CASSPYPGASYNEQFF TGTGCCAGCAGCCCCTACCCGGGGGCCTCCTACAATGAGCAGTTCTTC
NA TRBJ2-7 TRBV5-1 NA CASSFRGSATYEQYF TGCGCCAGCAGCTTTCGCGGGTCTGCTACCTACGAGCAGTACTTC
NA TRBJ1-2 TRBV5-6 NA CASSLVGALPDYGYTF TGTGCCAGCAGCTTGGTCGGCGCCCTCCCAGACTATGGCTACACCTTC
NA TRBJ2-5 TRBV7-8 NA CASSPPRGLGETQYF TGTGCCAGCAGCCCCCCCCGGGGGCTCGGGGAGACCCAGTACTTC
once TRBJ1-4 TRBV28 NA CASREVGAPNEKLFF TGTGCCAGCAGGGAAGTGGGGGCGCCTAATGAAAAACTGTTTTTT
NA TRBJ1-2 TRBV4-3 NA CASSQNREFNYGYTF TGCGCCAGCAGCCAAAACAGGGAATTTAACTATGGCTACACCTTC
NA TRBJ1-5 TRBV5-1 NA CASSLDGNQPQHF TGCGCCAGCAGCCTTGACGGTAATCAGCCCCAGCATTTT
NA TRBJ2-3 TRBV5-1 TRBD2 CASSASYTGGTTDTQYF TGCGCCAGCAGCGCGTCCTATACGGGGGGGACAACAGATACGCAGTATTTT
NA TRBJ1-4 TRBV28 NA CASRRGRTATNEKLFF TGTGCCAGCAGACGGGGGCGGACCGCAACTAATGAAAAACTGTTTTTT
NA TRBJ1-5 TRBV30 NA CAWSVPPSDQPQHF TGTGCCTGGAGTGTACCCCCCAGCGATCAGCCCCAGCATTTT
NA TRBJ2-1 TRBV5-1 NA CASSLGPGGEQFF TGCGCCAGCAGCTTGGGGCCCGGCGGGGAGCAGTTCTTC
NA TRBJ1-1 TRBV11-3 NA CASSLTWFAEAFF TGTGCCAGCAGCTTAACATGGTTTGCTGAAGCTTTCTTT
few TRBJ1-2 TRBV7-3 NA CASSNGWDGYTF TGTGCCAGCAGCAACGGGTGGGATGGCTACACCTTC
NA TRBJ1-2 TRBV28 NA CATQTGLRGYTF TGTGCCACCCAAACCGGGCTAAGAGGCTACACCTTC
NA TRBJ2-7 TRBV5-6 TRBD2 CASSSRGGRARIYEQYF TGTGCCAGCAGCTCTCGGGGCGGGAGGGCCAGGATATACGAGCAGTACTTC
NA TRBJ1-2 TRBV9 TRBD1 CASSALGQGAYGYTF TGTGCCAGCAGCGCCCTCGGACAGGGGGCATATGGCTACACCTTC
NA TRBJ2-1 TRBV5-1 TRBD2 CASSKYPGLAGVLRNEQFF TGCGCCAGCAGCAAATATCCGGGACTAGCGGGAGTATTGAGGAATGAGCAGTTCTTC
NA TRBJ2-5 TRBV10-3 TRBD2 CAISVGQRGETQYF TGTGCCATCAGTGTGGGGCAGCGGGGGGAGACCCAGTACTTC
NA TRBJ2-3 TRBV6-9 TRBD2 CASSSGTLAGMGVDTQYF TGTGCCAGCAGTTCGGGGACCCTAGCGGGAATGGGGGTGGATACGCAGTATTTT
once TRBJ2-7 TRBV27 TRBD1 CASSLDRAFSSYEQYF TGTGCCAGCAGTTTAGACAGGGCTTTCAGCTCCTACGAGCAGTACTTC
NA TRBJ2-7 TRBV5-4 NA CASSLDGQASYEQYF TGTGCCAGCAGCTTGGACGGGCAGGCCTCCTACGAGCAGTACTTC
NA TRBJ1-5 TRBV30 NA CAWSVYGGVNSNQPQHF TGTGCCTGGAGTGTATACGGGGGGGTTAATAGCAATCAGCCCCAGCATTTT
few TRBJ1-1 TRBV30 NA CAFNDRRNTEAFF TGTGCCTTTAACGACAGAAGGAACACTGAAGCTTTCTTT
NA TRBJ2-1 TRBV5-4 TRBD2 CASSLAGTSENNEQFF TGTGCCAGCAGCTTGGCCGGGACTAGCGAGAACAATGAGCAGTTCTTC
NA TRBJ2-2 TRBV25-1 NA CASSPPLGVVDGTGELFF TGTGCCAGCAGCCCCCCCTTGGGGGTCGTCGATGGCACCGGGGAGCTGTTTTTT